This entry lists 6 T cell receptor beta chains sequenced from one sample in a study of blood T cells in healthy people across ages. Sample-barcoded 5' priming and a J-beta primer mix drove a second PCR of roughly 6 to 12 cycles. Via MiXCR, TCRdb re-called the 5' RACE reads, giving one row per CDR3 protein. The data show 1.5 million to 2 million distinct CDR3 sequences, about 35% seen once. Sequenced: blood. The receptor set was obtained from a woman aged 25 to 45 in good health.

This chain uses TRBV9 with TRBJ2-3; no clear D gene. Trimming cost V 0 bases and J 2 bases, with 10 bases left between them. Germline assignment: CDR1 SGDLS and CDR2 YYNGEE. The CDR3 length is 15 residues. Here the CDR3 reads CASSVVSSFTDTQYF. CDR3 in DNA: TGTGCCAGCAGCGTAGTCTCTAGTTTCACAGATACGCAGTATTTT.

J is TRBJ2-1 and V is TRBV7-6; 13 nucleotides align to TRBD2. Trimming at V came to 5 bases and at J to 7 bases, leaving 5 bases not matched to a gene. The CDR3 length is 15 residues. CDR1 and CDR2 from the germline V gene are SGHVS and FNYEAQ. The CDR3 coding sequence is TGTGCCAGCAGCCCACTAGCGGGAGGGATTAATGAGCAGTTCTTC. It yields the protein CASSPLAGGINEQFF.

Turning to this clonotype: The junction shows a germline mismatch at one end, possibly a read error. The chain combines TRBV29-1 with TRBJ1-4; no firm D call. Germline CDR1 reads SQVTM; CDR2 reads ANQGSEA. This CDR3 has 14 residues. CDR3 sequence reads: CGVGTGGTNEKLFF. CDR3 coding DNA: TGCGGCGTCGGCACGGGTGGGACTAATGAAAAACTGTTTTTT.

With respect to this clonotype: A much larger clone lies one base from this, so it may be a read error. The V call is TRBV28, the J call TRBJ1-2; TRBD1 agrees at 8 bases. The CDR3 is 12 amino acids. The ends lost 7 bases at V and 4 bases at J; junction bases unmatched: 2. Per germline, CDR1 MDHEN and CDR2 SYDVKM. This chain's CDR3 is CASNDRGYGYTF. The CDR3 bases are TGTGCCAGCAACGACAGGGGCTATGGCTACACCTTC.

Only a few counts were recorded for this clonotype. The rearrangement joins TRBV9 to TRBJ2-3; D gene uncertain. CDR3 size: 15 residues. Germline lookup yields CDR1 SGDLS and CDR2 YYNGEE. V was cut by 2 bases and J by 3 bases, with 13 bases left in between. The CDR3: CASSVSRLGTDTQYF. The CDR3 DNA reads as TGTGCCAGCAGCGTCTCGAGGCTGGGGACAGATACGCAGTATTTT.

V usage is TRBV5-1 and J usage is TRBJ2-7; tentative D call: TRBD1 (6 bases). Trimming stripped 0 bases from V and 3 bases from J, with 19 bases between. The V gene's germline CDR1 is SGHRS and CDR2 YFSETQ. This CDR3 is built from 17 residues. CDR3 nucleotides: TGCGCCAGCAGCTTGGCTCCAGGGAAGATGACAGGCTACGAGCAGTACTTC. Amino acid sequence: CASSLAPGKMTGYEQYF.